These T cell receptor beta chains were read from a single sample in a study of cytomegalovirus exposure and HLA in healthy donors. TCRdb's copy holds only in-frame clones and misses some; the assay was immunoSEQ multiplex PCR. The sample shows 200,000 to 250,000 clones, 70% of them seen only once. Source material: PBMCs. The source of these receptors is a man aged 35 to 55 in good health and CMV-seropositive. Both conserved end residues are part of each CDR3. D genes are given only for firm matches. Some rows mark clone size as missing; the rest say once, few, many or name a class of expanded clone.

J gene | V gene | CDR3 length | clone size | D gene | CDR3 DNA | CDR3 protein
TRBJ1-1 | TRBV7-8 | 17 | NA | TRBD1 | TGTGCCAGCAGCCCCGCGGTAGGACAGGGGGCGCAGGGGGAAGCTTTCTTT | CASSPAVGQGAQGEAFF
TRBJ1-1 | TRBV6-1 | 14 | NA | NA | TGTGCCAGCAGTTCAGGGGAGGGGAACACTGAAGCTTTCTTT | CASSSGEGNTEAFF
TRBJ2-1 | TRBV5-8 | 17 | NA | NA | TGTGCCAGCAGCTATAGCTTTTTCTCGAGCTCCTACAATGAGCAGTTCTTC | CASSYSFFSSSYNEQFF
TRBJ1-3 | TRBV9 | 16 | few | NA | TGTGCCAGCAGCCCCCAGAAAGCGAGGGCTGGAAACACCATATATTTT | CASSPQKARAGNTIYF
TRBJ2-2 | TRBV10-3 | 18 | NA | NA | TGTGCCATCAGTGAGTCTCCGAACAGGGATCCGGACACCGGGGAGCTGTTTTTT | CAISESPNRDPDTGELFF
TRBJ1-3 | TRBV18 | 15 | NA | TRBD1 | TGTGCCAGCTCACCAACAGGGGTCTCTGGAAACACCATATATTTT | CASSPTGVSGNTIYF
TRBJ2-7 | TRBV6-1 | 14 | once | NA | TGTGCCAGCAGTTATACCGGGAGCGGCGGCGAGCAGTACTTC | CASSYTGSGGEQYF
TRBJ2-5 | TRBV2 | 13 | NA | TRBD1 | TGTGCCAGCAGCCAGGGGGTTGTGGAGACCCAGTACTTC | CASSQGVVETQYF
TRBJ1-2 | TRBV2 | 16 | NA | TRBD1 | TGTGCCAGCAGTGAAGAGAGGGGGGACAGGATCTATGGCTACACCTTC | CASSEERGDRIYGYTF
TRBJ2-3 | TRBV5-6 | 12 | NA | NA | TGTGCCAGCAGTCTGCCGAGGGATACGCAGTATTTT | CASSLPRDTQYF
TRBJ1-1 | TRBV7-9 | 13 | NA | TRBD1 | TGTGCCAGCAGGAAAGGACAGGGAGTCCAAGCTTTCTTT | CASRKGQGVQAFF
TRBJ2-3 | TRBV5-1 | 17 | NA | NA | TGCGCCAGCAGCTTGGATCCTGGACAGTCTAGCACAGATACGCAGTATTTT | CASSLDPGQSSTDTQYF
TRBJ1-2 | TRBV13 | 14 | NA | NA | TGTGCCAGCAGCTTCGACAGGACTAACTATGGCTACACCTTC | CASSFDRTNYGYTF
TRBJ1-1 | TRBV5-1 | 16 | NA | NA | TGCGCCAGCAGCCCGACCCAGGGCTTCTCGAACACTGAAGCTTTCTTT | CASSPTQGFSNTEAFF
TRBJ2-6 | TRBV6-4 | 15 | few | NA | TGTGCCAGCAGTGTTTCCGGGACTGGGGCCAACGTCCTGACTTTC | CASSVSGTGANVLTF
TRBJ1-2 | TRBV5-4 | 16 | NA | NA | TGTGCCAGCAGTTCGCCAAGGGGGACGTTTAACTATGGCTACACCTTC | CASSSPRGTFNYGYTF
TRBJ1-5 | TRBV10-3 | 13 | NA | NA | TGTGCCATCAGTGAGGCAGGGGATCAGCCCCAGCATTTT | CAISEAGDQPQHF
TRBJ2-7 | TRBV7-7 | 13 | once | NA | TGTGCCAGCAGCTTAGTTCCTCGGGACGAGCAGTACTTC | CASSLVPRDEQYF
TRBJ1-2 | TRBV14 | 16 | once | NA | TGTGCCAGCAGCCAAGGCCAGGGGCCCTCCAACTATGGCTACACCTTC | CASSQGQGPSNYGYTF
TRBJ2-3 | TRBV11-2 | 14 | NA | TRBD2 | TGTGCCAGCAGAGGACTAGCGACGACAGATACGCAGTATTTT | CASRGLATTDTQYF
TRBJ2-1 | TRBV7-2 | 16 | NA | TRBD2 | TGTGCCAGCAGCTTAGAAGCGGGGGGTTCCTACAATGAGCAGTTCTTC | CASSLEAGGSYNEQFF
TRBJ2-1 | TRBV5-1 | 15 | NA | NA | TGCGCCAGCAGCCCGGAGCAGGGTACTCGTAATGAGCAGTTCTTC | CASSPEQGTRNEQFF
TRBJ1-3 | TRBV6-1 | 15 | NA | TRBD1 | TGTGCCAGCCGGCAGGGGGCCTTCTCTGGAAACACCATATATTTT | CASRQGAFSGNTIYF
TRBJ1-6 | TRBV5-1 | 16 | once | NA | TGCGCCAGCAGCTTGGAAGGGGTAAATTTGTATTCACCCCTCCACTTT | CASSLEGVNLYSPLHF
TRBJ2-5 | TRBV5-1 | 14 | NA | NA | TGCGCCAGCAGCTCGGAGGGGTGGAGAGAGACCCAGTACTTC | CASSSEGWRETQYF
TRBJ1-2 | TRBV19 | 14 | NA | TRBD1 | TGTGCCAGTAGTCTGCGGACAGGGGAACCGACCGGAACCTTC | CASSLRTGEPTGTF
TRBJ2-7 | TRBV21-1 | 13 | NA | NA | TGTGCCAGCAGCAAAGGAGGACAGGGGCCTAAGTACTTC | CASSKGGQGPKYF
TRBJ2-3 | TRBV6-1 | 11 | NA | NA | TGTGCCAGCAGCACGCGAGATACGCAGTATTTT | CASSTRDTQYF
TRBJ2-3 | TRBV15 | 17 | NA | NA | TGTGCCACCAGCCTGAGGGGGGGGGCGGGTGAGACAGATACGCAGTATTTT | CATSLRGGAGETDTQYF
TRBJ2-5 | TRBV9 | 17 | NA | TRBD2 | TGTGCCAGCAGCGTTGAATCGGGGGGGCCCCTTGGGGAGACCCAGTACTTC | CASSVESGGPLGETQYF
TRBJ2-5 | TRBV5-4 | 16 | NA | NA | TGTGCCAGCAGCTTGATTCCGGGACTGGGCCAAGAGACCCAGTACTTC | CASSLIPGLGQETQYF
TRBJ2-7 | TRBV18 | 15 | NA | TRBD1 | TGTGCCAGCTCGGGACAGGGGCCAGGAGTGGACGAGCAGTACTTC | CASSGQGPGVDEQYF
TRBJ1-6 | TRBV4-1 | 13 | NA | NA | TGCGCCAGCAGCATGGGAGTAAATTCACCCCTCCACTTT | CASSMGVNSPLHF
TRBJ1-5 | TRBV5-6 | 17 | NA | TRBD1 | TGTGCCAGCAGCCCAAACAGGGGGCAGAGGGGCAATCAGCCCCAGCATTTT | CASSPNRGQRGNQPQHF
TRBJ1-1 | TRBV7-9 | 18 | few | TRBD1 | TGTGCCAGCAGCTTACCCCCCGGCAGGGGGCAACGGAACACTGAAGCTTTCTTT | CASSLPPGRGQRNTEAFF
TRBJ2-6 | TRBV5-1 | 17 | few | NA | TGCGCCAGCAGCTTGGGTTTCGAGGTCGCCGGGGCCAACGTCCTGACTTTC | CASSLGFEVAGANVLTF
TRBJ1-6 | TRBV6-1 | 16 | NA | TRBD1 | TGTGCCAGCAGTGAACAGGGACAGGGGCTTAATTCACCCCTCCACTTT | CASSEQGQGLNSPLHF
TRBJ2-5 | TRBV5-1 | 14 | NA | TRBD2 | TGCGCCAGCAGGGACCTAGCGGATCAAGAGACCCAGTACTTC | CASRDLADQETQYF
TRBJ1-6 | TRBV7-2 | 16 | once | NA | TGTGCCAGCAGCTTAAATGGGGGCCCCTATAATTCACCCCTCCACTTT | CASSLNGGPYNSPLHF
TRBJ2-7 | TRBV23-1 | 18 | NA | NA | TGCGCCAGCAGTATCCCAGCGCTTGAGGCGAAGGGGGGGTACGAGCAGTACTTC | CASSIPALEAKGGYEQYF
TRBJ2-3 | TRBV13 | 17 | NA | TRBD2 | TGTGCCAGCAGCAGCGGGACTAGCGGGGGGGTAACAGATACGCAGTATTTT | CASSSGTSGGVTDTQYF
TRBJ2-7 | TRBV5-6 | 14 | NA | NA | TGTGCCAGCAGCTTGTATGGCAGGCCGGTCGAGCAGTACTTC | CASSLYGRPVEQYF
TRBJ2-4 | TRBV7-2 | 15 | NA | NA | TGTGCCAGCAGCTTAGGAGGCGCTGCCAAAAACATTCAGTACTTC | CASSLGGAAKNIQYF
TRBJ1-1 | TRBV7-9 | 12 | few | NA | TGTGCCAGCATTAACGGGGTTACTGAAGCTTTCTTT | CASINGVTEAFF